This T cell receptor beta chain was captured in a study of neurological immune-mediated disorders. The sample holds many counts of this clonotype. What it binds is unknown. V was pared by 3 bases and J by 3 bases, with 15 bases between. The CDR3 covers 15 residues. Germline loops: CDR1 SGDLS, CDR2 YYNGEE. Sample time point: longitudinal time-point 1 (baseline). Study-level results: Private repertoires in all groups were suggested by the absence of shared CDR3 amino acid sequences among expanded clones across subjects.

Over 190 million TCR-beta sequences from 15-18 subjects came out of each sequencing run. TCRdb itself ran the 5' RACE reads through MiXCR, one entry per CDR3 protein. Of tens of thousands of distinct CDR3 sequences listed, 12% to 15% are singletons. The receptor comes from a female donor with HTLV-1-associated myelopathy (HAM/TSP). The sample was PBMCs. The chain is built from TRBV9 and TRBJ1-1; D is possibly TRBD1 (6 bases). The CDR3 coding sequence is TGTGCCAGCAGCGGAAAACAGGGCTTGGACACTGAAGCTTTCTTT. It translates to CASSGKQGLDTEAFF.